What follows are 6 T cell receptor beta chains derived from one specimen sequenced in a study of OX40 agonist ivuxolimab in advanced cancers. The assay was immunoSEQ multiplex PCR, and TCRdb's table has in-frame clones only and misses some. This table has 90,000 to 150,000 clones, 80% to 90% appearing once. The sequenced sample was CD4+ or CD8+ T cells sorted from blood, obtained in a trial of the OX40 agonist ivuxolimab. The receptors stem from an adult with an advanced solid tumor such as melanoma, head and neck, liver or kidney cancer.

This clone is a singleton in its sample. The chain carries TRBV10-3 and TRBJ2-5; D ambiguous. V lost 6 bases to trimming and J lost 5 bases, with 10 bases between them. Germline CDR1 is ENHRY and CDR2 is SYGVKD. CDR3 size: 12 residues. The CDR3 region is CAISAQEETQYF. The DNA for the CDR3 is TGTGCCATCAGCGCTCAGGAGGAGACCCAGTACTTC.

This clone was counted between two and nine times. V gene TRBV20-1 combines with J gene TRBJ1-1, with D uncertain. The CDR3 loop spans 11 amino acids. Trimming removed 8 bases at V and 5 bases at J, with 12 bases between. Germline assignment: CDR1 DFQATT and CDR2 SNEGSKA (reference sequence). The CDR3 DNA reads TGCAGTTCTGACGCTCCGACTGAAGCTTTCTTT. Its translation: CSSDAPTEAFF.

J is TRBJ1-1 and V is TRBV7-9, with D tentatively TRBD1 (6 bases). Germline loops: CDR1 SEHNR, CDR2 FQNEAQ (reference sequence). Trimming took off 4 bases at V and 0 bases at J, with 12 bases between the two ends. The length of the CDR3 is 15 residues. CDR3 residues: CASSSPGGLNTEAFF. The CDR3 DNA is TGTGCCAGCAGCTCGCCGGGGGGGCTGAACACTGAAGCTTTCTTT.

This clone appeared once. An end of the junction differs from the germline gene, which may be a read error. In DNA, the CDR3 is TGCGCAGAACGGCATGGCTACACCTTC. Encoded protein: CAERHGYTF. The chain combines TRBV10-3 with TRBJ1-2; D is ambiguous. This CDR3 comprises 9 residues. CDR1 and CDR2 (germline): ENHRY, SYGVKD.

As regards this clone: One junction end does not reproduce the germline sequence, and a read error may be involved. This chain uses TRBV6-5 with TRBJ1-1; 10 nucleotides agree with TRBD1. The germline V gene has CDR1 MNHEY and CDR2 SVGAGI. This CDR3 contains 11 residues. CDR3 sequence reads: CASSRQGAAVF. The CDR3 DNA reads TGTGCCAGCAGTCGACAGGGGGCGGCCGTCTTT.

The J gene is TRBJ2-2, the V gene TRBV7-2; D might be TRBD1 (5 bases). The CDR3 has 12 residues. Trimming removed 7 bases from V and 3 bases from J, with 6 bases in between. Germline values: CDR1 SGHTA, CDR2 FQGNSA. This CDR3 reads CASTRDTGELFF. The DNA for the CDR3 is TGTGCCAGCACCAGGGACACCGGGGAGCTGTTTTTT.